The 28 T cell receptor beta chains below were found in one sample sequenced in a study of vaccination effects on CD4 cells after COVID-19. Under the ViraFEST assay, PBMC were stimulated with viral peptide pools so that antigen-specific CD4+ T cells expanded. Sequencing was performed afterwards. Cultured cells yielded isolated CD4+ T cells after more than nine days. Two doses of BNT162b2 or mRNA-1273 vaccine were administered to participants. The protocol was immunoSEQ multiplex PCR, while the TCRdb copy is restricted to in-frame clones and leaves out a portion. Here the sample spans more than 60,000 clones, roughly 74% being singletons. The antigens these receptors bind are not known. This specimen consisted of CD4+ T cells from PBMCs cultured with HCoV-229E spike peptides, obtained after COVID-19 vaccination. The receptor set was obtained from a human donor who received a COVID-19 vaccine.

This clone has only a few counts. The rearrangement links TRBV7-3 to TRBJ2-7; tentatively, D is TRBD1 (6 bases). The CDR3 length is 14 residues. V was clipped by 3 bases and J by 6 bases, with 15 bases between them. Germline values: CDR1 SGHTA, CDR2 FQGTGA. CDR3 in DNA: TGTGCCAGCAGCTTCACCCTACAGGGATCCGAGCAGTACGTC. This translates into CASSFTLQGSEQYV.

This chain links TRBV12-3 or TRBV12-4 with TRBJ1-4, with D possibly matching TRBD1 (5 bases). The CDR3 spans 13 residues. Trimming pared 4 bases from V and 7 bases from J, leaving 10 bases between. The CDR3 DNA reads TGTGCCAGCAGTTCAGGGTCTCGTGAAAAACTGTTTTTT. It codes for CASSSGSREKLFF.

The chain links TRBV23-1 to TRBJ1-1; TRBD1 agrees at 11 bases. TRBV23-1 is labeled an ORF, and its function is uncertain. V dropped 0 bases and J dropped 2; count of bases not matched to a gene: 2. This CDR3 spans 16 amino acids. The CDR3 sequence: CASSQSDRGRNTEAFF. CDR3 coding DNA: TGCGCCAGCAGTCAATCGGACAGGGGGCGTAACACTGAAGCTTTCTTT.

V gene TRBV7-6 combines with J gene TRBJ2-1; TRBD2 matches 7 bases. Germline V CDR1 and CDR2: SGHVS, FNYEAQ. This CDR3 has 15 residues. J lost 2 bases, V lost 0 bases, and 1 base had no gene match. CDR3 sequence: CASSLAGGTYNEQFF. In DNA, the CDR3 is TGTGCCAGCAGCTTAGCGGGGGGGACCTACAATGAGCAGTTCTTC.

Only a few counts were recorded for this clone. The J gene is TRBJ2-3, the V gene TRBV19; 11 nucleotides align to TRBD2. The CDR3 consists of 16 residues. The V gene end was trimmed by 5 bases and the J gene end by 2 bases; junction bases not matched to a gene: 6. CDR1 is LNHDA and CDR2 is SQIVND in the germline V gene (reference sequence). CDR3 nucleotide sequence: TGTGCCAGTAGTTCCTCTAGCGGGGGGATCACAGATACGCAGTATTTT. Its protein product is CASSSSSGGITDTQYF.

The chain couples TRBV6-5 to TRBJ2-3; the D gene is possibly TRBD1 (7 bases). V was pared by 6 bases and J by 3 bases, with 13 bases between. CDR3 length: 14 residues. Germline V gene lookup returns CDR1 MNHEY and CDR2 SVGAGI. The CDR3 sequence is CASRPQGRTDTQYF. The CDR3 nucleotides are TGTGCCAGCAGGCCACAGGGGAGGACAGATACGCAGTATTTT.

The chain recombines TRBV6-2 or TRBV6-3 with TRBJ1-5; D not certain. CDR1 is MNHEY, CDR2 SVGEGT, per germline. The CDR3 is made up of 12 amino acids. Trimming took 5 bases from V and 5 from J, leaving 7 bases between them. CDR3 loop: CASSQSYQPQHF. CDR3 bases: TGTGCCAGCAGTCAGTCTTATCAGCCCCAGCATTTT.

This chain uses TRBV24-1 with TRBJ2-5, with 8 bases matching TRBD2. Germline CDR1 and CDR2: KGHDR and SFDVKD. The CDR3 totals 15 residues. The junction had 4 bases not matched to a gene; V was cut back by 1 base and J by 4 bases. The CDR3 loop reads CATSDFGGGRETQYF. As DNA, the CDR3 is TGTGCCACCAGTGATTTTGGCGGGGGGAGAGAGACCCAGTACTTC.

This clone was recorded once. The chain links TRBV18 to TRBJ1-4; 7 positions agree with TRBD1. Looked up from germline, CDR1 is KGHSH and CDR2 is LQKENI. J lost 7 bases, V lost 6 bases, and 8 bases had no gene match. The CDR3 spans 14 residues. The chain's CDR3 is CASSLPQGGEKLFF. CDR3 sequence (DNA): TGTGCCAGCTCCCTGCCCCAGGGGGGTGAAAAACTGTTTTTT. Full variable domain (remainder filled in from reference TRBV18 and TRBJ1-4): NAGVMQNPRHLVRRRGQEARLRCSPMKGHSHVYWYRQLPEEGLKFMVYLQKENIIDESGMPKERFSAEFPKEGPSILRIQQVVRGDSAAYFCASSLPQGGEKLFFGSGTQLSVL.

The gene calls are TRBV18 and TRBJ2-3; D not resolved. The CDR3 length is 14 residues. CDR1 and CDR2 from the germline V gene are KGHSH and LQKENI. Between the trimmed V and J ends, which lost 0 bases and 7 bases, there was a span of 11 bases. CDR3 bases: TGTGCCAGCTCACCACCTCCCAGCCCAAATACGCAGTATTTT. This sequence encodes CASSPPPSPNTQYF.

CDR3 coding DNA: TGTGCCAGCAGCCTAGCGGGGGGCAGCAATGAGCAGTTCTTC. Protein: CASSLAGGSNEQFF. The chain uses TRBV6-4 and TRBJ2-1; 11 bases are a match to TRBD2. Per the germline V gene, CDR1 is MRHNA and CDR2 is SNTAGT. This CDR3 is built from 14 residues. V shed 6 bases and J 6 bases; nucleotides not matched to a gene: 4.

The V call is TRBV6-4, the J call TRBJ1-3; 7 nucleotides agree with TRBD1. Germline CDR1 MRHNA, CDR2 SNTAGT. CDR3 size: 15 residues. J gave up 3 bases and V 5 bases, and 7 bases lay outside the gene matches. The CDR3 DNA reads as TGTGCCAGCAGTATGACAGGGATCGGTGGAAACACCATATATTTT. Encoded protein: CASSMTGIGGNTIYF.

As regards this clone: Other DNA sequences in this specimen translate into the identical CDR3. The genes are TRBV5-8 and TRBJ1-1; D perhaps matches TRBD1 (5 bases). Trimming pared 7 bases from V and 5 bases from J, leaving 9 bases between. This CDR3 has 11 amino acids. Germline CDR1 reads SGHTS; CDR2 reads YDEGEE. CDR3 region: CASPGGTEAFF. The DNA of the CDR3 is TGTGCCAGCCCGGGGGGGACTGAAGCTTTCTTT.

This clone has only a few counts. The chain has TRBV24-1 and TRBJ2-2; no reliable D call. The CDR3 extends over 15 amino acids. The V gene's germline CDR1 is KGHDR and CDR2 SFDVKD. The ends were cut back, 4 bases at V and 4 bases at J, with 12 bases in the middle. The CDR3 DNA reads as TGTGCCACCAGTGACCAAACACGCCCCACCGGGGAGCTGTTTTTT. Translation gives CATSDQTRPTGELFF.

The chain is built from TRBV7-2 and TRBJ2-1; no reliable D call. Germline V lookup: CDR1 SGHTA, CDR2 FQGNSA. The CDR3 totals 17 residues. Trimming removed 2 bases from V and 7 bases from J, with 21 bases in between. Here the CDR3 reads CASSLNRIARVENEQFF. The CDR3 DNA follows: TGTGCCAGCAGCTTAAACCGCATCGCCCGGGTAGAAAATGAGCAGTTCTTC.

This sequence joins TRBV19 and TRBJ1-5; 9 nucleotides align to TRBD1. The ends lost 1 base at V and 2 bases at J; junction bases unmatched: 12. The CDR3 covers 19 residues. Germline assignment: CDR1 LNHDA and CDR2 SQIVND (reference sequence). The CDR3 DNA sequence: TGTGCCAGTAGTATAGGCCCGGGACAGGGAAAGGTGGGCAATCAGCCCCAGCATTTT. Its protein is CASSIGPGQGKVGNQPQHF.

The V call is TRBV7-3, the J call TRBJ2-2, with D perhaps TRBD1 or TRBD2 (6 bases each). CDR1 and CDR2 (germline): SGHTA, FQGTGA. Trimming removed 6 bases at V and 4 bases at J, with 15 bases between. The CDR3 contains 15 residues. The CDR3 DNA reads as TGTGCCAGCAGTCGAGAGGGGGGAGGCACCGGGGAGCTGTTTTTT. Amino acid sequence: CASSREGGGTGELFF.

The J gene is TRBJ2-2, the V gene TRBV29-1, with 9 bases that match TRBD2. J was trimmed by 0 bases and V by 6 bases; bases with no gene match: 8. The CDR3 covers 16 residues. CDR1 is SQVTM, CDR2 ANQGSEA, per germline. The CDR3: CSVGGASGANTGELFF. The CDR3 bases are TGCAGCGTCGGAGGCGCTAGCGGGGCGAACACCGGGGAGCTGTTTTTT.

This chain joins TRBV9 and TRBJ1-6; D not resolved. V lost 4 bases and J 5 bases, leaving 16 bases between the germline ends. The germline V gene encodes CDR1 SGDLS and CDR2 YYNGEE. The CDR3 has 16 amino acids. The CDR3 DNA sequence: TGTGCCAGCAGCCCGGACGTCCTGTCTCATAATTCACCCCTCCACTTT. Translation gives CASSPDVLSHNSPLHF.

The rearrangement joins TRBV19 to TRBJ1-4, with 9 positions matching TRBD1. This CDR3 has 14 residues. V gave up 7 bases and J gave up 8 bases; unmatched junction bases: 8. CDR1 and CDR2 (germline): LNHDA, SQIVND (reference sequence). CDR3 loop: CASNTQGAREKLFF. DNA for the CDR3: TGTGCCAGTAACACACAGGGGGCGAGAGAAAAACTGTTTTTT.

The chain uses TRBV15 and TRBJ2-7, with 10 bases aligning to TRBD1. This CDR3 is 19 amino acids long. CDR1 is LNHNV, CDR2 YYDKDF, per germline (reference sequence). V trimming: 1 base; J trimming: 3 bases; junction bases outside the gene matches: 15. For the CDR3, the DNA is TGTGCCACCAGCAGAGGTTTTGGAGGGACAGGGGTTTCCAGCTACGAGCAGTACGTC. Its translation: CATSRGFGGTGVSSYEQYV.

This clone has just one count. Other DNA sequences in the sample encode the same CDR3. The J gene is TRBJ1-1, the V gene TRBV18, with D uncertain. Trimming took 2 bases from V and 0 from J, leaving 4 bases between them. CDR3 length equals 13 residues. Germline lookup yields CDR1 KGHSH and CDR2 LQKENI. CDR3 DNA sequence: TGTGCCAGCTCACCAGGTTTGAACACTGAAGCTTTCTTT. It specifies CASSPGLNTEAFF.

The chain has TRBV2 and TRBJ1-1; weak D call: TRBD1 (6 bases). The V gene's germline CDR1 is SNHLY and CDR2 FYNNEI. The CDR3 runs to 16 residues. V lost 3 bases to trimming and J lost 1 base, with 15 bases between them. The CDR3 DNA reads as TGTGCCAGCAGTGATAGAAAGGGGGGAGGGAACACTGAAGCTTTCTTT. It codes for CASSDRKGGGNTEAFF.

This clone was detected once. The chain combines TRBV4-1 with TRBJ1-5; D is ambiguous. Trimming removed 4 bases at V and 1 base at J, with 11 bases between. The CDR3 totals 15 residues. Germline-derived CDR1 and CDR2 are MGHRA and YSYEKL. CDR3 bases: TGCGCCAGCAGCCCCCGGACGGGCAGCAATCAGCCCCAGCATTTT. Translation: CASSPRTGSNQPQHF.

This chain links TRBV12-3 or TRBV12-4 with TRBJ1-2; D gene unclear. The CDR3 extends over 11 amino acids. Trimming took off 3 bases at V and 5 bases at J, with 4 bases between the two ends. DNA of the CDR3: TGTGCCAGCAGTTTTGGGTATGGCTACACCTTC. Translating gives CASSFGYGYTF.

The chain recombines TRBV6-5 with TRBJ2-5; the D is unclear. The length of the CDR3 is 15 residues. V was shortened by 4 bases and J by 2 bases, with 14 bases between the two germline ends. Germline V gene lookup returns CDR1 MNHEY and CDR2 SVGAGI. CDR3 residues: CASSLGLYRQETQYF. CDR3 in DNA: TGTGCCAGCAGTTTGGGTCTCTACCGTCAAGAGACCCAGTACTTC.

The CDR3 region is CASSIAGREWYGYTF. For the CDR3, the DNA is TGTGCCAGTAGTATAGCGGGCAGAGAGTGGTATGGCTACACCTTC. The rearrangement links TRBV19 to TRBJ1-2; D not resolved. The V and J ends lost 1 base and 5 bases respectively, with 14 bases between them. The germline V gene has CDR1 LNHDA and CDR2 SQIVND (reference sequence). CDR3 length equals 15 residues.

This rearrangement joins TRBV29-1 to TRBJ1-4; TRBD1 matches at 11 bases. CDR1 SQVTM and CDR2 ANQGSEA come from the germline V gene. The ends lost 1 base at V and 8 bases at J; junction bases unmatched: 9. This CDR3 has 16 amino acids. The chain's CDR3 is CSVEGGGQGAYEKLFF. CDR3 coding DNA: TGCAGCGTTGAAGGGGGCGGACAGGGGGCGTACGAAAAACTGTTTTTT.